These 6 T cell receptor beta chains came from one sample sequenced in a study of beta chain features in type 1 diabetes. Expressed TCRB transcripts were sequenced because the entire RNA isolate underwent reverse transcription. Assay: immunoSEQ multiplex PCR; the TCRdb copy retains only in-frame clones and omits some. The repertoire holds fewer than 900,000 clones, with roughly 15% as singletons. The sample taken for sequencing was naive CD4+ T cells from blood. Receptors originate from a young woman in good health.

The chain joins TRBV4-1 to TRBJ2-3, with D maybe TRBD1 (5 bases). V was pared by 3 bases and J by 3 bases, with 7 bases between. The CDR3 length is 13 residues. The germline V gene encodes CDR1 MGHRA and CDR2 YSYEKL. The CDR3 here is CASSHQGTDTQYF. CDR3 nucleotides: TGCGCCAGCAGCCATCAGGGAACAGATACGCAGTATTTT.

This chain links TRBV20-1 with TRBJ1-3, with no clear D. The CDR3 totals 11 residues. Germline values: CDR1 DFQATT, CDR2 SNEGSKA (reference sequence). Trimming removed 7 bases from V and 7 bases from J, with 11 bases in between. The CDR3 loop is CSVPSENTIYF. The CDR3 bases are TGCAGTGTTCCATCGGAGAACACCATATATTTT.

This clone was counted once. The V call is TRBV10-3, the J call TRBJ1-6; 9 nucleotides agree with TRBD1. The CDR3 runs to 16 residues. The junction had 9 bases not matched to a gene; V was cut back by 6 bases and J by 6 bases. The germline gives CDR1 ENHRY, CDR2 SYGVKD. The CDR3 bases are TGTGCCATCAGCCTTACGGGGACAGGGAGTAATTCACCCCTCCACTTT. Translated: CAISLTGTGSNSPLHF.

This clone was recorded only once. This sequence joins TRBV5-8 and TRBJ2-5; 9 bases fit TRBD1. Per germline, CDR1 SGHTS and CDR2 YDEGEE. The CDR3 runs to 13 residues. J lost 5 bases, V lost 7 bases, and 6 bases had no gene match. DNA of the CDR3: TGTGCCAGCGGCCGACAGGGGGTGGAGACCCAGTACTTC. Translating gives CASGRQGVETQYF.

In DNA form, the CDR3 reads TGCGCCAGCAGCCAAGATTTTACAACCTTTACTAGCTATGGCTACACCTTC. It specifies CASSQDFTTFTSYGYTF. The chain employs TRBV4-3 and TRBJ1-2; no definite D call. This CDR3 is built from 17 residues. The germline V gene has CDR1 LGHNA and CDR2 YSLEER. V lost 0 bases and J lost 4, with 18 bases in between.

In this sample, this clone turned up a few times. The chain uses TRBV25-1 and TRBJ2-5; 14 nucleotides align to TRBD2. The CDR3 is 17 residues long. Germline CDR1 reads MGHDK; CDR2 reads SYGVNS. J was trimmed by 5 bases and V by 3 bases; bases with no gene match: 8. DNA of the CDR3: TGTGCCAGCAGTGACACTCCTGGGACTAGCGGGAGTGAGACCCAGTACTTC. Translation gives CASSDTPGTSGSETQYF.